This T cell receptor (beta chain) comes out of a study of shared clonotypes between healthy human individuals. Measured with immunoSEQ multiplex PCR; TCRdb has only the in-frame clones, and not every one. The sample records about a million clones, 60% to 80% being singletons. The germline CDR1 and CDR2 sequences are SGHVS and FNYEAQ. There are 13 residues in the CDR3. Trimming left V 2 bases short and J 4 bases short, with 8 bases between. The clonotype comes from a man younger than 35 in good health. Some clones in this sample may be carry-over from other donors' samples. The sequencing input was memory CD4+ T cells from PBMCs. Described subset: CD45RA-negative fraction. The chain combines TRBV7-6 with TRBJ2-5; D call uncertain. CDR3 sequence: CASSLIPGETQYF. The CDR3 DNA reads TGTGCCAGCAGCTTAATCCCCGGAGAGACCCAGTACTTC.